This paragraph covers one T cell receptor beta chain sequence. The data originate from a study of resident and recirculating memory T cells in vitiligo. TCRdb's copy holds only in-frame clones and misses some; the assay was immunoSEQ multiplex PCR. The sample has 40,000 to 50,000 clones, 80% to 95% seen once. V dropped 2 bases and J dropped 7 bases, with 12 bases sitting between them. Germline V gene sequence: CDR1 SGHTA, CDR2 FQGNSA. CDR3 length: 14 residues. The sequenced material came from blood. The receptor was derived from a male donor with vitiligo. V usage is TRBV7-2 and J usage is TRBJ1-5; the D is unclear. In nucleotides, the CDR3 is TGTGCCAGCAGCTTATACAGCGGGGAACAGCCCCAGCATTTT. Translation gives CASSLYSGEQPQHF.